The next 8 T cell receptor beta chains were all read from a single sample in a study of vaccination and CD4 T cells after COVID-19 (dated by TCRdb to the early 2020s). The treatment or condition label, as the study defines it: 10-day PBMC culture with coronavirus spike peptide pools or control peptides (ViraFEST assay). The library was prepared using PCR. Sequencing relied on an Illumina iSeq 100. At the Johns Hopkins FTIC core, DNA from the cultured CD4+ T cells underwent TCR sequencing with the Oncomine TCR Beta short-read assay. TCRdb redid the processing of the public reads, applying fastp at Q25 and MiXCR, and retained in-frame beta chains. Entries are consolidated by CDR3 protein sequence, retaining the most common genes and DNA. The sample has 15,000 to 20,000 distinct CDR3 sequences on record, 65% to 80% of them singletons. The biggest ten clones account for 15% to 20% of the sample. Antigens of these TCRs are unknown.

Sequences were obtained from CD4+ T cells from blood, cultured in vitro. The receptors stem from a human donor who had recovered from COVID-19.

The DNA for the CDR3 is TGTGCCAGCAGCCCCCGACAGGGTTTGGCACCCCTCCACTTT. It yields the protein CASSPRQGLAPLHF. The J gene is TRBJ1-6, the V gene TRBV7-9; 7 bases align to TRBD1. Looked up from germline, CDR1 is SEHNR and CDR2 is FQNEAQ (reference sequence). With 5 bases clipped from V and 11 bases from J, the junction kept 9 bases outside the gene matches. The CDR3 spans 14 residues.

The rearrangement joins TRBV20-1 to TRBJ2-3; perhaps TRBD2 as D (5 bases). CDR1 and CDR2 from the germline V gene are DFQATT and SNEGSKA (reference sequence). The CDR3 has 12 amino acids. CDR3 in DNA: TGCAGCGAGGAGGCCTTGAGAGATACGCAGTATTTT. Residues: CSEEALRDTQYF.

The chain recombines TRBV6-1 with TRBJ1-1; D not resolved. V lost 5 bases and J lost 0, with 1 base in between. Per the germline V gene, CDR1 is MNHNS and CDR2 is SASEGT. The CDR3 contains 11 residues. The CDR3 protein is CASSMNTEAFF. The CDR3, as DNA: TGTGCCAGCAGTATGAACACTGAAGCTTTCTTT.

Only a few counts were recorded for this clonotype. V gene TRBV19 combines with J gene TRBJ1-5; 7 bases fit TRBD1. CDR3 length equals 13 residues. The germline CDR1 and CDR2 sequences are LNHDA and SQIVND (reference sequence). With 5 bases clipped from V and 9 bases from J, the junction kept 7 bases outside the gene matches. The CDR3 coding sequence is TGTGCCAGTAGTTCACCCCCAGGGGGGCCCCAGCATTTT. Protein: CASSSPPGGPQHF.

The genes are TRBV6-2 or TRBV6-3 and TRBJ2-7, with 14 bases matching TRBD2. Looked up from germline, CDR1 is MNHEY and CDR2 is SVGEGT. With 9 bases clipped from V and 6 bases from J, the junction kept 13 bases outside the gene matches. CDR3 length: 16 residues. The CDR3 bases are TGTGCCAGTAGAAGACTAGCGGGAGGGCCGGAGGGCGAGCAGTACTTC. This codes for CASRRLAGGPEGEQYF.

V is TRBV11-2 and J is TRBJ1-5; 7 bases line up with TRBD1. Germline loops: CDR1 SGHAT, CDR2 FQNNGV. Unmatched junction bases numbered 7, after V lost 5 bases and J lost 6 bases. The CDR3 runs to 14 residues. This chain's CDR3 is CASSPTGAGQPQHF. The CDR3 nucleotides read TGTGCCAGCAGCCCTACAGGGGCGGGTCAGCCCCAGCATTTT.

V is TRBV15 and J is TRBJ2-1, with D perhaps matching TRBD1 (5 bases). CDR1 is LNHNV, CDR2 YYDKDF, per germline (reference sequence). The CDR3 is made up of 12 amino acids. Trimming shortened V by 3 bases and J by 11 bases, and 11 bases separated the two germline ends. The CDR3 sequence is CATSSTTAKQFF. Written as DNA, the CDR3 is TGTGCCACCAGCAGTACGACAGCCAAGCAGTTCTTC.

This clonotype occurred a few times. CDR3 DNA sequence: TGCGCCAGCAGTGGTTTAGGGACAGGGGCCCCATGGCCCCAGCATTTT. Translated, it gives CASSGLGTGAPWPQHF. This chain links TRBV10-1 with TRBJ1-5, with TRBD1 matching 10 bases. From germline, CDR1 is WNHNN and CDR2 SYGVQD (reference sequence). With 4 bases clipped from V and 9 bases from J, the junction kept 12 bases outside the gene matches. This CDR3 contains 16 residues.